The 23 T cell receptor beta chains below all came from one sample that was sequenced in a study of tumor-infiltrating lymphocytes in primary liver carcinoma. Germline DNA was also extracted, with blood RNA taken from unsorted whole blood. Total RNA (roughly 530 ng) served as template for TCR beta cDNA synthesis primed by a constant-region primer. Three nested multiplex PCR rounds, a slightly modified ARM-PCR method, built the TCR beta libraries. Researchers ran the first two PCR rounds for roughly 11 cycles each with TRBV1-TRBV30 forward primers and a C-beta reverse primer. MiXCR, applied by TCRdb to the multiplex PCR reads, yields one record per CDR3 protein. The sample carries some 180,000 distinct CDR3 sequences, around 60% recorded once. The specimen sequenced was peripheral blood. The receptors shown here come from a man aged 35 to 55 with primary liver carcinoma and hepatitis B virus infection.

This chain connects TRBV28 to TRBJ1-1; 8 bases agree with TRBD1. The CDR3 loop spans 15 amino acids. The V segment lost 7 bases and the J segment 3 bases; nucleotides outside the gene matches: 10. Germline CDR1 reads MDHEN; CDR2 reads SYDVKM. The CDR3 DNA reads TGTGCCAGCAAAGCAGGGGGCAGGACCGACACTGAAGCTTTCTTT. This sequence encodes CASKAGGRTDTEAFF.

The J gene is TRBJ2-7, the V gene TRBV11-2; 10 positions agree with TRBD2. Germline V gene lookup returns CDR1 SGHAT and CDR2 FQNNGV. J lost 5 bases, V lost 0 bases, and 4 bases had no gene match. The CDR3 is 15 amino acids. As DNA, the CDR3 is TGTGCCAGCAGCTTAGAAACTAGCGGGAATAACGAGCAGTACTTC. It is translated as CASSLETSGNNEQYF.

Remarks on this clonotype: At one of its ends the junction is not consistent with the germline gene, which may arise from a read error. This chain connects TRBV6-5 to TRBJ2-7, with 7 positions matching TRBD1. Per the germline V gene, CDR1 is MNHEY and CDR2 is SVGAGI. The length of the CDR3 is 12 residues. For the CDR3, the DNA is TGTGCCAGCGGTTACGGGACAGACGAGCAGTACTTC. This gives the protein CASGYGTDEQYF.

This clonotype was counted between two and nine times. The chain's CDR3 is CASSQDVRDHEQYF. CDR3 nucleotides: TGCGCCAGCAGCCAAGATGTGAGGGACCACGAGCAGTACTTC. The chain combines TRBV4-1 with TRBJ2-7; either TRBD1 or TRBD2 may fit D (5 bases each). The CDR3 consists of 14 residues. V lost 0 bases and J lost 5, with 11 bases in between. Germline CDR1 MGHRA, CDR2 YSYEKL.

Details on this clonotype: At one end, the junction sequence differs from germline, possibly due to a read error. The chain employs TRBV14 and TRBJ2-3; 7 bases fit TRBD2. This CDR3 region has 13 residues. Germline CDR1 and CDR2: SGHDN and FVKESK. In nucleotides, the CDR3 is TGTGTCAGCAGCCCTAGCGGAAGAGATACGCAGTATTTT. This translates into CVSSPSGRDTQYF.

This clonotype appeared once. At one boundary the junction diverges from the germline segment, which might be a read error. The chain joins TRBV4-2 to TRBJ2-7; TRBD2 agrees at 9 bases. Germline lookup yields CDR1 LGHNA and CDR2 YNFKEQ. The CDR3 is 18 amino acids. The CDR3 bases are TGTTCCAGCAGCCTCGAACCCAATTTACTAGCGGGCTCCTACGAGCAGTACTTC. This encodes CSSSLEPNLLAGSYEQYF.

This rearrangement joins TRBV7-9 to TRBJ2-1; perhaps TRBD2 as D (5 bases). Germline V lookup: CDR1 SEHNR, CDR2 FQNEAQ (reference sequence). V lost 1 base to trimming and J lost 9 bases, with 10 bases between them. There are 13 residues in the CDR3. Here the CDR3 DNA reads TGTGCCAGCAGCTTAGTAAGGAGGTTTGAGCAGTTCTTC. As protein: CASSLVRRFEQFF.

With respect to this clonotype: This CDR3 fails to terminate in the conserved phenylalanine or tryptophan, so it likely reflects a read error. The rearrangement uses TRBV5-4 and TRBJ2-2; tentatively, D is TRBD2 (5 bases). V lost 4 bases and J 7 bases, leaving 17 bases between the germline ends. The CDR3 consists of 15 residues. Germline-derived CDR1 and CDR2 are SGHNT and YYREEE (reference sequence). The CDR3 is CASSPFSEGNGELFL. For the CDR3, the DNA is TGTGCCAGCAGCCCTTTTAGCGAAGGCAACGGGGAGCTGTTTCTT.

The chain links TRBV11-2 to TRBJ2-5, with 7 bases aligning to TRBD1. CDR1 is SGHAT and CDR2 is FQNNGV in the germline V gene. The junction had 3 bases not matched to a gene; V was cut back by 5 bases and J by 3 bases. This CDR3 comprises 13 residues. CDR3 nucleotides: TGTGCCAGCAGCCCTGGGACAGAAGAGACCCAGTACTTC. Translated, it gives CASSPGTEETQYF.

Notes on this clonotype: One end of the junction fails to match germline, which may point to a read error. The V gene is TRBV12-3 or TRBV12-4, the J gene TRBJ2-7; D may be TRBD1 or TRBD2 (5 bases each). This CDR3 is built from 15 residues. DNA of the CDR3: TGTGGCAGCAGTTTAGTGGGGGTCGCAATTGACGAGCAGTACTTC. Protein: CGSSLVGVAIDEQYF.

This clonotype was recorded a few times. CDR3 DNA: TGTGCCAGCAGTTTAACGCCACGTTCACCCCTCCACTTT. This codes for CASSLTPRSPLHF. The V and J genes are TRBV12-3 or TRBV12-4 and TRBJ1-6, with D unclear. V was pared by 2 bases and J by 9 bases, with 8 bases between. The CDR3 loop spans 13 amino acids.

To note about this clonotype: One junction end does not reproduce the germline sequence, and a read error may be involved. The V and J genes are TRBV10-3 and TRBJ2-7; 8 nucleotides match TRBD1. The CDR3 runs to 12 residues. Germline V gene sequence: CDR1 ENHRY, CDR2 SYGVKD. CDR3 sequence reads: CAISDDRGEQCF. CDR3 in DNA: TGTGCCATCAGTGACGACAGGGGCGAGCAGTGCTTC.

The CDR3 DNA reads TGTGCCAGCAGTAAATCAGACCCTCCGAACACCGGGGAGCTGTTTTTT. Translation gives CASSKSDPPNTGELFF. This chain links TRBV6-6 with TRBJ2-2; D not certain. CDR3 length equals 16 residues. From germline, CDR1 is MNHNY and CDR2 SVGAGI (reference sequence). The ends were cut back, 5 bases at V and 0 bases at J, with 13 bases in the middle.

The chain combines TRBV6-5 with TRBJ2-5, with a tentative D call TRBD2 (5 bases). CDR1 and CDR2 (germline): MNHEY, SVGAGI. CDR3 size: 13 residues. Trimming left V 6 bases short and J 7 bases short, with 15 bases between. In nucleotides, the CDR3 is TGTGCCAGCAGCCAGCGGCAGAAAGGGACCCAGTACTTC. Translation gives CASSQRQKGTQYF.

In DNA form, the CDR3 reads TGTGCCAGCAGTTTCCGGGAAAGTAAGACCCAGTACTTC. This gives the protein CASSFRESKTQYF. The chain couples TRBV12-3 or TRBV12-4 to TRBJ2-5; D is possibly TRBD2 (5 bases). This CDR3 contains 13 residues. The V gene lost 3 bases and the J gene lost 6 bases, with 11 bases spanning the gap.

Points on this clonotype: The junction departs from germline at one end; a sequencing error may be responsible. This chain uses TRBV6-2 or TRBV6-3 with TRBJ2-3; possibly TRBD1 or TRBD2 for D (6 bases each). The CDR3 spans 12 residues. Germline lookup yields CDR1 MNHEY and CDR2 SVGEGT. CDR3: CASKGGTDTRYF. In DNA form, the CDR3 reads TGTGCCAGCAAGGGGGGCACAGATACGCGGTATTTT.

This rearrangement joins TRBV11-2 to TRBJ2-5; D possibly corresponds to TRBD1 (5 bases). Per the germline V gene, CDR1 is SGHAT and CDR2 is FQNNGV. V was shortened by 7 bases and J by 9 bases, with 21 bases between the two germline ends. This CDR3 is built from 14 residues. The CDR3 DNA sequence: TGTGCCAGCATCTTGGCAGGGTCGAGTTGGGCCCAGTACTTC. Residues: CASILAGSSWAQYF.

The count of this clonotype is one. The rearrangement uses TRBV11-1 and TRBJ2-5; D is unclear. This CDR3 has 15 amino acids. Trimming took off 2 bases at V and 5 bases at J, with 15 bases between the two ends. In germline, CDR1 is SGHAT, CDR2 FQDESV (reference sequence). The CDR3 spells CASSLPVHGFETQYF. DNA for the CDR3: TGTGCCAGCAGCTTACCCGTACACGGTTTTGAGACCCAGTACTTC. Full variable domain (missing parts from reference TRBV11-1 and TRBJ2-5): EAEVAQSPRYKITEKSQAVAFWCDPISGHATLYWYRQILGQGPELLVQFQDESVVDDSQLPKDRFSAERLKGVDSTLKIQPAELGDSAMYLCASSLPVHGFETQYFGPGTRLLVL.

There are a few counts of this clonotype. This chain connects TRBV29-1 to TRBJ1-1; D perhaps matches TRBD1 (5 bases). Trimming removed 5 bases from V and 3 bases from J, with 13 bases in between. CDR3 length: 13 residues. The germline V gene encodes CDR1 SQVTM and CDR2 ANQGSEA. CDR3 region: CSVTRGADTEAFF. The CDR3 nucleotides are TGCAGCGTTACCCGGGGCGCGGACACTGAAGCTTTCTTT. Together with reference TRBV29-1 and TRBJ1-1, the CDR3 gives the full variable domain: SAVISQKPSRDICQRGTSLTIQCQVDSQVTMMFWYRQQPGQSLTLIATANQGSEATYESGFVIDKFPISRPNLTFSTLTVSNMSPEDSSIYLCSVTRGADTEAFFGQGTRLTVV.

Concerning this clonotype: The junction differs from germline at one of its ends, possibly a read error. V usage is TRBV29-1 and J usage is TRBJ2-2; tentatively, D is TRBD2 (7 bases). There are 17 residues in the CDR3. The germline V gene encodes CDR1 SQVTM and CDR2 ANQGSEA. CDR3 amino acids: CSVGGSGGIGGAGELFF. Here the CDR3 DNA reads TGCAGCGTTGGGGGGTCGGGGGGCATAGGTGGCGCCGGGGAGTTGTTTTTT.

Comments on this clonotype: One end of the junction fails to match germline, which may point to a read error. The rearrangement links TRBV29-1 to TRBJ1-1, with D unclear. This CDR3 comprises 11 residues. The germline CDR1 and CDR2 sequences are SQVTM and ANQGSEA. The CDR3 DNA sequence: TGCAGCGGTAAAGGCCACACTGAAGCTCTCTTT. Translating it yields CSGKGHTEALF.

As for this clonotype: Relative to the germline gene, one junction end is altered; a read error may explain this. The chain joins TRBV5-6 to TRBJ2-7; D is uncertain. This CDR3 is 13 amino acids long. Germline lookup yields CDR1 SGHDT and CDR2 YYEEEE. The CDR3 is CASSSAGAYEQCF. The CDR3 DNA sequence: TGTGCCAGCAGCTCTGCTGGAGCCTACGAGCAGTGCTTC.

This clonotype was counted a few times. This sequence may be a read error, since a much larger clone differs from it by one base. CDR3 sequence reads: CASSLDREQYF. CDR3 DNA sequence: TGTGCCAGCAGCTTGGATCGCGAGCAGTACTTC. The chain employs TRBV7-9 and TRBJ2-7; D is unresolved. The CDR3 loop spans 11 amino acids. Between the trimmed V and J ends, which lost 3 bases and 6 bases, there was a span of 6 bases. The germline gives CDR1 SEHNR, CDR2 FQNEAQ (reference sequence).